The source of this T cell receptor (beta chain) is a study of beta chain features in type 1 diabetes. As to this clone: Its target is not known.

Study-wide points: There was a moderate but significant shortening of TCRB CDR3s in all four CD4+ subsets of Type 1 diabetes patients.

Expressed TCRB transcripts were sequenced after all isolated RNA was converted to cDNA. The data were produced by immunoSEQ multiplex PCR, yet TCRdb's version contains in-frame clones alone and is incomplete. The sample yields about 370,000 clones, 8.5% to 10% seen once. Sequencing was performed on central memory CD4+ T cells from blood. This TCR came from a man aged 25-45 years with type 1 diabetes.

The CDR3 DNA reads as TGTGCCAGCAGCTTTGGCGGGGGGAGCTCCTACAATGAGCAGTTCTTC. Amino acid sequence: CASSFGGGSSYNEQFF. The chain joins TRBV13 to TRBJ2-1, with 8 bases aligning to TRBD2. V was clipped by 3 bases and J by 0 bases; unmatched bases: 4. This CDR3 region has 16 residues. The V gene's germline CDR1 is PRHDT and CDR2 FYEKMQ (reference sequence).